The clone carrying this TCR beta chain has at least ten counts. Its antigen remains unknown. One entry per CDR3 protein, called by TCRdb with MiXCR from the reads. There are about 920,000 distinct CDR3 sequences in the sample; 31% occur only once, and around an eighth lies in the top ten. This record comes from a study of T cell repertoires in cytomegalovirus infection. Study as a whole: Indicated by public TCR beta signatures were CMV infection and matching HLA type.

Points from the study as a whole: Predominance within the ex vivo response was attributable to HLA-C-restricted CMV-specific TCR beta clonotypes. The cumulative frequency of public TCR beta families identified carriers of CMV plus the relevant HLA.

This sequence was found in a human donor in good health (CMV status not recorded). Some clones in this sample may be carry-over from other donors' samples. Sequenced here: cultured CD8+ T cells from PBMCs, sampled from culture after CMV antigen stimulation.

CDR3 amino acids: CASSLQGGWAYNEQFF. The DNA of the CDR3 is TGTGCCAGCAGCTTACAGGGCGGGTGGGCTTACAATGAGCAGTTCTTC. V gene TRBV7-8 combines with J gene TRBJ2-1; the D gene could be TRBD1 or TRBD2 (5 bases each). The CDR3 is made up of 16 amino acids. The germline gives CDR1 SGHVS, CDR2 FQNEAQ. V gave up 2 bases and J gave up 4 bases, with 15 bases separating them.